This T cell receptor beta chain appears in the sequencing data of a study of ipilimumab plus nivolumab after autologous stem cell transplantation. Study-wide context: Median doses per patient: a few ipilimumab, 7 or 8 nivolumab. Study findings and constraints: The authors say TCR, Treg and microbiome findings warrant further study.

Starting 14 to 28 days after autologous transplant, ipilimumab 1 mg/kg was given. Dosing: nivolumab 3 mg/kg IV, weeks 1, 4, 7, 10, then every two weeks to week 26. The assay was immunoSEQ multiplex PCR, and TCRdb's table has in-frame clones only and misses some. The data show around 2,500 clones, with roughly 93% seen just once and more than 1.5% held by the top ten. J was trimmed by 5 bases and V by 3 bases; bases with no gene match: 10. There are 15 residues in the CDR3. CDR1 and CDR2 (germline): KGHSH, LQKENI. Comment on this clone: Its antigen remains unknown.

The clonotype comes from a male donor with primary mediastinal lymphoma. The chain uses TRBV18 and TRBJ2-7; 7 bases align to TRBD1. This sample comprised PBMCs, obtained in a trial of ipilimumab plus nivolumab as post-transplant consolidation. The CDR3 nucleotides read TGTGCCAGCTCACCTACTTGGACAGGATTGAACGAGCAGTACTTC. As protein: CASSPTWTGLNEQYF.